This TCR beta chain was identified in a study of T-cell memory formation after mild COVID-19. Study-level points and caveats: Second-wave clones peaking on day 37 lacked confirmed SARS-CoV-2 specificity. Shrinking CD4+ clones were chiefly CM and EM; CD8+ ones were chiefly EMRA. Clones contracting over day 15 to 85 were CD4/CD8 balanced, with later expanders leaning CD4+.

5'RACE with constant-segment primers yielded barcoded, UMI-tagged TCR alpha and TCR beta cDNA libraries. TCRdb re-called the 5' RACE reads through MiXCR, storing one row per CDR3 protein. The table records 350,000 to 500,000 distinct CDR3 sequences, more than 20% of them present only once. In regard to this clonotype: Its target is not known.

Trimming took 5 bases from V and 6 from J, leaving 11 bases between them. The CDR3 extends over 13 amino acids. From germline, CDR1 is SGHTA and CDR2 FQGNSA. The sequenced material came from PBMCs or a T cell subset sorted from them (not recorded which). The sequence came from an adult woman who had mild COVID-19 (a few samples of this study predate the infection). Cell type and time point are not known. The chain combines TRBV7-2 with TRBJ2-1, with D possibly matching TRBD1 (5 bases). The CDR3, as DNA: TGTGCCAGCAGCCCAGGGTCCCGCAATGAGCAGTTCTTC. Its protein is CASSPGSRNEQFF.